This T cell receptor beta chain was identified during a study of a mutant IDH1 vaccine in newly diagnosed glioma. Study-level background: Treated patients had a mean age of approximately 40 years and a sex split that was approximately 62% male and 37.5% female. Findings and limits, study-wide: Overall, about 93% of patients had vaccine-induced immune responses.

As to this clone: Its antigen is undetermined.

Measured with immunoSEQ multiplex PCR; TCRdb has only the in-frame clones, and not every one. This sample has fewer than 35,000 clones, with approximately 87% found just once. Time point in this sample: week 23, last vaccination. The vaccine gave 300 ug of a 20-mer mutant IDH1 peptide subcutaneously per dose. This specimen consisted of PBMCs, obtained from a glioma patient whose treatment included an IDH1 peptide vaccine. The clonotype was recovered from a man aged 35 to 55 with glioma.

CDR3 nucleotides: TGTGCCAGTAGTATTCGGGCAGGTTACATGAACACTGAAGCTTTCTTT. Translated, it gives CASSIRAGYMNTEAFF. This chain joins TRBV19 and TRBJ1-1, with D uncertain. Germline CDR1 is LNHDA and CDR2 is SQIVND (reference sequence). This CDR3 has 16 residues. V gave up 3 bases and J gave up 0 bases, with 14 bases separating them.